The 28 T cell receptor beta chains given below trace back to one sample, sequenced in a study of Graves' ophthalmopathy and Graves' hyperthyroidism. CDR3 regions of TCR beta were amplified from RNA transcripts. RT-PCR was first run with HTBI primers, then multiplex PCR in a second round. TCRdb reanalysed the multiplex PCR reads using MiXCR and keeps one entry per CDR3 protein. The top ten hold more than 5.5% of the sample, which has about 620,000 distinct CDR3 sequences, 22% seen once. Sequencing used peripheral blood. All receptors come from a woman aged 18 to 35 with stable Graves' hyperthyroidism. Some clones in this sample may be carry-over from other donors' samples.

CDR3 nucleotide sequence: TGTGCCAGCAGTTTATTCGGGGCCCGCTACGAGCAGTACTTC. Translation gives CASSLFGARYEQYF. This chain links TRBV28 with TRBJ2-7; D might be TRBD1 or TRBD2, each matching 5 bases. In germline, CDR1 is MDHEN, CDR2 SYDVKM. This CDR3 comprises 14 residues. Trimming cost V 1 base and J 3 bases, with 10 bases left between them. The whole variable domain, remainder taken from reference TRBV28 and TRBJ2-7, is DVKVTQSSRYLVKRTGEKVFLECVQDMDHENMFWYRQDPGLGLRLIYFSYDVKMKEKGDIPEGYSVSREKKERFSLILESASTNQTSMYLCASSLFGARYEQYFGPGTRLTVT.

This clonotype was counted a few times. The V and J genes are TRBV5-1 and TRBJ2-7, with TRBD1 as a possible D gene (7 bases). Per germline, CDR1 SGHRS and CDR2 YFSETQ. Trimming stripped 2 bases from V and 5 bases from J, with 17 bases between. The CDR3 is made up of 15 amino acids. The CDR3 DNA is TGCGCCAGCAGCTTAGGGGGGACCAGGGGGAACGAGCAGTACTTC. As protein: CASSLGGTRGNEQYF.

At least ten counts were recorded for this clonotype. The chain couples TRBV12-3 or TRBV12-4 to TRBJ1-3; D remains unclear. The CDR3 has 15 amino acids. The V and J ends lost 4 bases and 0 bases respectively, with 10 bases between them. The CDR3 DNA is TGTGCCAGCAGTTCCCCACAGAGCTCTGGAAACACCATATATTTT. Residues: CASSSPQSSGNTIYF.

This chain links TRBV20-1 with TRBJ1-2; D is possibly TRBD1 (6 bases). Germline loops: CDR1 DFQATT, CDR2 SNEGSKA (reference sequence). The CDR3 spans 13 residues. Trimming removed 1 base from V and 6 bases from J, with 12 bases in between. The CDR3: CSARGTGRHGYTF. The CDR3 DNA is TGCAGTGCTAGAGGAACAGGGAGGCATGGCTACACCTTC.

A word on this clonotype: One base away lies a much larger clone, so this may be a sequencing read error. The V call is TRBV7-2, the J call TRBJ1-1; tentatively, D is TRBD1 (5 bases). CDR3 length: 14 amino acids. CDR1 is SGHTA and CDR2 is FQGNSA in the germline V gene. DNA of the CDR3: TGTGGCAGCAGCTTGGCAGGGTTTGGCACTGAAGCTTTCTTT. As protein: CGSSLAGFGTEAFF. The complete variable domain, with remaining parts taken from reference TRBV7-2 and TRBJ1-1, reads GAGVSQSPSNKVTEKGKDVELRCDPISGHTALYWYRQSLGQGLEFLIYFQGNSAPDKSGLPSDRFSAERTGGSVSTLTIQRTQQEDSAVYLCGSSLAGFGTEAFFGQGTRLTVV.

This clonotype was detected ten times or more. The chain carries TRBV6-2 or TRBV6-3 and TRBJ2-7, with 9 bases identical to TRBD1. Germline V CDR1 and CDR2: MNHEY, SVGEGT. This CDR3 contains 16 residues. The junction had 11 bases not matched to a gene; V was cut back by 5 bases and J by 3 bases. The CDR3 loop reads CASSPLGDRVFYEQYF. CDR3 bases: TGTGCCAGCAGTCCCCTCGGGGACAGGGTCTTCTACGAGCAGTACTTC.

This clonotype was seen repeatedly, ten times or more. The V gene is TRBV27, the J gene TRBJ2-7, with 7 bases aligning to TRBD1. V lost 6 bases and J lost 6; bases outside the gene matches: 14. CDR1 and CDR2 from the germline V gene are MNHEY and SMNVEV (reference sequence). The CDR3 is 15 residues long. The CDR3 DNA follows: TGTGCCAGCAGCGTGGGCCGGACAGGATGGGGCGAGCAGTACTTC. The encoded protein is CASSVGRTGWGEQYF.

The rearrangement uses TRBV6-1 and TRBJ1-6; D unresolved. This CDR3 spans 15 amino acids. Trimming cost V 6 bases and J 0 bases, with 9 bases left between them. The germline gives CDR1 MNHNS, CDR2 SASEGT. CDR3 protein: CASSGPRSYNSPLHF. The CDR3 nucleotides are TGTGCCAGCAGCGGCCCCCGCTCCTATAATTCACCCCTCCACTTT.

This chain joins TRBV6-5 and TRBJ2-2; 9 nucleotides align to TRBD2. The J segment lost 7 bases and the V segment lost 2 bases, leaving 11 bases of the junction unmatched. CDR1 MNHEY and CDR2 SVGAGI come from the germline V gene. This CDR3 is built from 17 residues. The CDR3 DNA reads TGTGCCAGCAGTTACAGGGTCGGACTAGCGCATATCGGGGAGCTGTTTTTT. It translates to CASSYRVGLAHIGELFF.

The chain is built from TRBV30 and TRBJ1-5, with a weak D call TRBD1 (5 bases). Germline lookup yields CDR1 GTSNPN and CDR2 SVGIG (reference sequence). The ends were cut back, 3 bases at V and 3 bases at J, with 9 bases in the middle. The CDR3 is 13 amino acids. CDR3 DNA: TGTGCCTGGAGCGGGGGGACCAATCAGCCCCAGCATTTT. Translation: CAWSGGTNQPQHF.

The chain couples TRBV19 to TRBJ2-5; 11 bases match TRBD2. CDR3 length: 15 residues. The V and J ends lost 4 bases and 5 bases, in that order; junction bases with no gene match: 6. The V gene's germline CDR1 is LNHDA and CDR2 SQIVND (reference sequence). The CDR3: CASSKTSGDDETQYF. The CDR3, as DNA: TGTGCCAGTAGTAAGACTAGCGGGGATGACGAGACCCAGTACTTC.

In this sample, this clonotype turned up many times. This sequence joins TRBV12-3 or TRBV12-4 and TRBJ1-5; D uncertain. The V end lost 3 bases, the J end lost 0 bases, and 18 bases lay between the germline ends. The CDR3 has 18 residues. DNA of the CDR3: TGTGCCAGCAGTTTGTGGGGTGCGGGTTCATATAGCAATCAGCCCCAGCATTTT. Its protein product is CASSLWGAGSYSNQPQHF.

The sample holds many counts of this clonotype. This chain links TRBV6-1 with TRBJ1-6; no definite D call. The CDR3 consists of 14 residues. V lost 3 bases and J lost 7, with 10 bases in between. In germline, CDR1 is MNHNS, CDR2 SASEGT. Written as DNA, the CDR3 is TGTGCCAGCAGTGATGGGTTGGGAAATTCACCCCTCCACTTT. It encodes CASSDGLGNSPLHF.

This clonotype occurred many times. The CDR3 DNA reads TGTGCCAGCAGCTTAAGAGTCGTCGGACAGCTGTGGGGGGGGTCTGCTGAAGCTTTCTTT. This codes for CASSLRVVGQLWGGSAEAFF. The chain uses TRBV7-3 and TRBJ1-1, with a weak D call TRBD1 (6 bases). The length of the CDR3 is 20 residues. The germline V and J ends were trimmed by 1 base and 6 bases, with 30 bases remaining between them. Germline CDR1 SGHTA, CDR2 FQGTGA.

This chain uses TRBV12-3 or TRBV12-4 with TRBJ1-1, with TRBD1 identical over 8 bases. This CDR3 comprises 14 residues. Trimming cost V 7 bases and J 4 bases; bases outside gene matches: 8. The CDR3 sequence is CASTPWTGPTEAFF. The CDR3 region has the DNA TGTGCCAGCACCCCGTGGACAGGGCCCACTGAAGCTTTCTTT.

The sample holds one count of this clonotype. Given a much more abundant clone one base away, this may be a read error. V is TRBV15 and J is TRBJ1-6; D call uncertain. The germline V gene encodes CDR1 LNHNV and CDR2 YYDKDF (reference sequence). The CDR3 is 14 amino acids. CDR3 nucleotide sequence: TGTGCCATCAGCCCATTTTCCTATAATTCACCCCTCCACTTT. As protein: CAISPFSYNSPLHF.

This clonotype was counted ten times or more. This chain joins TRBV30 and TRBJ1-2; D remains ambiguous. Per germline, CDR1 GTSNPN and CDR2 SVGIG (reference sequence). The V and J ends lost 0 bases and 4 bases respectively, with 15 bases between them. The CDR3 sequence is 15 residues long. Here the CDR3 reads CAWSVRANPSYGYTF. The CDR3 coding sequence is TGTGCCTGGAGTGTAAGGGCCAACCCGAGCTATGGCTACACCTTC.

Many counts were recorded for this clonotype. The chain recombines TRBV2 with TRBJ1-1; no definite D call. Trimming cost V 6 bases and J 1 base, with 12 bases left between them. The CDR3 has 14 amino acids. Germline V gene sequence: CDR1 SNHLY, CDR2 FYNNEI. The CDR3 sequence is CASRFLQPNTEAFF. In DNA, the CDR3 is TGTGCCAGCAGGTTCCTGCAGCCGAACACTGAAGCTTTCTTT.

The chain links TRBV6-1 to TRBJ1-5; D remains ambiguous. Deletions cut 2 bases from V and 5 bases from J, with 7 bases between. Germline values: CDR1 MNHNS, CDR2 SASEGT. CDR3 length equals 13 residues. CDR3 loop: CASSEYKDQPQHF. The CDR3 bases are TGTGCCAGCAGTGAATATAAGGATCAGCCCCAGCATTTT.

This clonotype was seen at least ten times. The chain uses TRBV5-1 and TRBJ2-7, with 9 bases fitting TRBD1. Germline assignment: CDR1 SGHRS and CDR2 YFSETQ. The CDR3 length is 15 residues. V lost 0 bases, J lost 2 bases, and 3 bases stayed unmatched. The CDR3 loop reads CASSLGQGGPYEQYF. The CDR3 nucleotides read TGCGCCAGCAGCTTGGGACAGGGGGGCCCCTACGAGCAGTACTTC. Based on the CDR3 plus reference TRBV5-1 and TRBJ2-7, the full variable domain is KAGVTQTPRYLIKTRGQQVTLSCSPISGHRSVSWYQQTPGQGLQFLFEYFSETQRNKGNFPGRFSGRQFSNSRSEMNVSTLELGDSALYLCASSLGQGGPYEQYFGPGTRLTVT.

The chain employs TRBV6-5 and TRBJ1-1; D is possibly TRBD1 (5 bases). The CDR3 covers 14 residues. Germline lookup yields CDR1 MNHEY and CDR2 SVGAGI. Trimming shortened V by 4 bases and J by 3 bases, and 12 bases separated the two germline ends. This CDR3 is CASSSGPADTEAFF. CDR3 DNA sequence: TGTGCCAGCAGTTCGGGACCGGCGGACACTGAAGCTTTCTTT.

This clonotype appeared many times. V usage is TRBV6-5 and J usage is TRBJ2-2; 12 bases fit TRBD2. V lost 0 bases to trimming and J lost 1 base; unmatched junction nucleotides: 0. From germline, CDR1 is MNHEY and CDR2 SVGAGI. The CDR3 length is 17 residues. The CDR3, as DNA: TGTGCCAGCAGTTACTCGGGACTAGCGGGGAACACCGGGGAGCTGTTTTTT. This translates into CASSYSGLAGNTGELFF.

This chain connects TRBV6-2 or TRBV6-3 to TRBJ2-7; TRBD2 aligns across 11 bases. Germline-derived CDR1 and CDR2 are MNHEY and SVGEGT. The CDR3 is 19 residues long. J lost 2 bases, V lost 2 bases, and 14 bases had no gene match. The CDR3 DNA follows: TGTGCCAGCAGTTACGTAGGTCGGCTAGCGGGGGGATTCCCCTACGAGCAGTACTTC. This encodes CASSYVGRLAGGFPYEQYF.

There are a few counts of this clonotype. This sequence joins TRBV19 and TRBJ2-2; TRBD2 agrees at 8 bases. The CDR3 contains 16 residues. The junction had 10 bases not matched to a gene; V was cut back by 6 bases and J by 4 bases. Germline V lookup: CDR1 LNHDA, CDR2 SQIVND (reference sequence). The DNA of the CDR3 is TGTGCCAGTAGGGCAGCCGGGAGGGAGAGCACCGGGGAGCTGTTTTTT. It encodes CASRAAGRESTGELFF.

J is TRBJ1-4 and V is TRBV12-3 or TRBV12-4, with D possibly TRBD1 on 5 matching bases. The CDR3 spans 18 residues. Trimming removed 5 bases from V and 5 bases from J, with 24 bases in between. CDR3 DNA sequence: TGTGCCAGCAGTGGGGGGTGGCAGGAGATCAACTCCAATGAAAAACTGTTTTTT. It encodes CASSGGWQEINSNEKLFF.

This clonotype was counted at least ten times. The chain has TRBV2 and TRBJ2-2; 8 nucleotides align to TRBD2. Germline CDR1 reads SNHLY; CDR2 reads FYNNEI. The trim removed 2 bases at V and 1 base at J, leaving 0 bases unmatched. There are 15 residues in the CDR3. DNA for the CDR3: TGTGCCAGCAGTGAACTAGCGGGGAACACCGGGGAGCTGTTTTTT. Amino acid sequence: CASSELAGNTGELFF.

The CDR3 coding sequence is TGTGCCAGCAGTGAAGGGACTAGCGGGGGATACATTCAGTACTTC. Its protein product is CASSEGTSGGYIQYF. The chain has TRBV6-1 and TRBJ2-4; 13 bases are a match to TRBD2. The CDR3 has 15 amino acids. Germline trimming cut 1 base from V and 8 bases from J; bases unmatched to any gene: 2. Germline values: CDR1 MNHNS, CDR2 SASEGT.

V and J are TRBV7-6 and TRBJ1-5, with 8 bases lining up with TRBD1. The CDR3 has 15 residues. Germline V lookup: CDR1 SGHVS, CDR2 FNYEAQ. The V segment lost 6 bases and the J segment 2 bases; nucleotides outside the gene matches: 6. The DNA of the CDR3 is TGTGCCAGCAGGTCTACAGGGGGTTGCAATCAGCCCCAGCATTTT. Encoded protein: CASRSTGGCNQPQHF.